This TCR beta chain was captured in a study of cytomegalovirus exposure and HLA in healthy donors (TCRdb year 2017). For context, the study as a whole: According to an earlier analysis of 587 of the donors, about 179 million T cells yielded roughly 110 million unique TCR beta sequences and around 280 Gb of sequence data. In a later analysis, previously published TCR beta repertoires from 500 to 750 donors were re-analyzed and high-resolution HLA genotyping was added so that TCR occurrence patterns could be studied. The T cell repertoires of about 700 subjects were profiled by immunosequencing and related to cytomegalovirus serostatus. Roughly five DR-DQ haplotypes were handled as single units for association and clustering because linkage in the cohort was strong. Typing coverage differed by locus: A, B, C, DRB1 and DQB1 were typed in roughly 620-630 donors, DQA1 in approximately 520, DPA1 in around 600, and DPB1 in around 440. A later genetic analysis used genome-wide SNP genotypes for about 60% of the roughly 700 donors, treating that subset as a discovery cohort. Roughly 300 gigabases of sequencing data and approximately 91 million unique TCR sequences made up an early release that covered over 550 HLA-typed donors. Rather than using new phenotypic data, the later analysis identified candidate immune exposures from TCR beta sequences and from how often those sequences occurred across donors. Every discovery cohort repertoire had been produced on one sequencing platform. Besides the first cohort of approximately 710 subjects, a separate validation cohort made up of about 120 different subjects was used. To predict cytomegalovirus infection status, the study brought together high-throughput TCR immunosequencing, statistical association of individual TCRs with disease status, and machine learning. HLA typing covered class I and class II loci at four-digit resolution. The study aimed to test whether cataloging public T cell receptors could reveal signatures of past pathogen exposure. An earlier analysis of around 580 of the donors used high-throughput TCR beta sequencing to judge whether each TCR beta V gene segment behaved as functional or pseudogenic. Among 300 to 500 genotyped donors of the cohort, an average of about 240,000 unique TCR beta nucleotide sequences was sequenced per donor, of which about 18% were non-productive. Of the 300 to 500 genotyped donors, 81% were placed in the genetic ancestry cluster associated with self-reported Caucasian donors. Alongside the repertoire data, information on donor age, sex, ethnicity and CMV serostatus was compiled. The paper as a whole reports these results and caveats: The classifier was reported to diagnose cytomegalovirus status with high specificity and sensitivity in both the original and validation cohorts. The study listed around 160 TCR beta chains as associated with cytomegalovirus. A later analysis associated 17,000 or so TCR beta sequences with specific HLA alleles at a false discovery rate of 0.05. When HLA alleles, especially DR and DQ, strongly co-occurred, TCR associations were difficult to assign to individual alleles. Compared with the roughly 600-donor mean, donors in an Asian-associated ancestry cluster had fewer N-insertions in productive TCRs, according to a later genetic analysis. Because counts were too low, seventeen rarely observed V segments, including chromosome 9 orphons, were excluded from the earlier analysis of 500 to 700 of the donors. The authors suggested that the approach could potentially be generalized to other disease states and immunological phenotypes. V-gene and J-gene trimming of TCR beta chains was associated with a missense DCLRE1C variant in a later genetic analysis, and the association was replicated in an independent cohort. A further reported finding was that TCR beta sequences accurately predicted the HLA-A and HLA-B alleles for most subjects in the first cohort. Immune exposure information for the cohort was limited to CMV serostatus. Compared with equally common non-associated chains, HLA-associated TCR beta chains in a later analysis were more clonally expanded and had lower generation probabilities. A few of the identified cytomegalovirus-associated TCR beta chains were confirmed in vitro to be specific for cytomegalovirus antigens. According to a later analysis, TCR association rates differed among HLA loci, with DRB1 alleles showing the most associated TCRs and HLA-C alleles showing the fewest. According to a later analysis, most CMV-associated TCR beta chains appeared to be HLA-restricted, and the HLA associations seemed to be driven largely by CMV exposure. In an earlier analysis of approximately 590 of the donors, most TCR beta V segments appeared in productive rearrangements about 87% or about 30% of the time, broadly matching IMGT annotations. A cluster of highly shared sequence variants was judged likely to represent a technical artifact of the sequencing pipeline. Some IMGT-functional V segments, including TRBV6-2 and TRBV6-3, could not be distinguished by the 87-base-pair reads and were therefore excluded. Linkage disequilibrium might explain the correlated functional status among segregating V segments, but an unknown experimental factor could not be ruled out. Across donors, most TCR sequences were observed very rarely, whereas some public TCRs were present in many individuals. Only TCR beta chains were sequenced in this cohort, and the absence of alpha or paired-chain data limited detectable features. Because HLA typing was unavailable for some donors at each locus, only the typed subset was used in association tests. Several of the top co-occurrence clusters appeared to be linked to parvovirus B19, influenza, CMV and Epstein-Barr virus, according to a later analysis. Sequencing depth was assumed to be roughly uniform across donors in the presence/absence analyses, though that assumption may not hold.

Library creation used the immunoSEQ multiplex PCR assay. A mixture of 60 forward primers for TCR Vbeta segments and 13 reverse primers for TCR Jbeta segments was used in the multiplex PCR. A multiplex PCR assay on genomic DNA amplified the CDR3 region of rearranged TCR beta genes. On the Illumina HiSeq System, the amplified TCR beta libraries were sequenced as 87-base-pair reads. The study's own analysis went as follows. A later analysis counted around 72 million unique TCR beta chains across the 666 repertoires, and some 11 million of these chains were shared by at least two donors. A nearest-neighbor algorithm error-corrected the raw reads and collapsed the reads into unique sequences, merging closely related sequences to remove PCR and sequencing errors. Alignment of CDR3 sequences to IMGT reference sequences was used to assign V, D and J gene segments. For a sequence to be retained, a match of at least six nucleotides was required to both a V gene segment and a J gene segment. Rearrangements were called productive when the CDR3 lacked stop codons and stayed in frame with V and J; all others were non-productive. Following IMGT convention, CDR3 was defined as the stretch from the second conserved V-encoded cysteine to the conserved J-encoded phenylalanine. The earlier analysis of 500 to 750 of the donors excluded any sequence lacking an unambiguous match to a single V gene segment. An earlier analysis of fewer than 650 of the donors classified V segments as functional when productive rearrangements were above 56.7% and as segregating when the standard deviation between donors was above 5%. A statistical classification framework was built to diagnose cytomegalovirus status from the catalog of TCR beta chain sequences. A later analysis assigned V and J genes by comparing TCR nucleotide sequences with IMGT/GENE-DB human TR gene sequences. A later analysis assigned CDR3 sequences and most-parsimonious VDJ recombination scenarios with the TCRdist pipeline. A later analysis defined each TCR beta chain by its CDR3 amino acid sequence plus V-gene family, and excluded reads lacking a unique V-gene family. In a later analysis, approximately 640 highly shared, low-generation-probability nucleotide sequences were removed to address suspected cross-contamination and a sequencing artifact. For each public chain, a later analysis derived a clonal expansion index from normalized ranks of inferred template counts within each repertoire. A later analysis computed generation probabilities with a VDJ recombination model fitted to out-of-frame rearrangements, and checked the results against IGoR. A later analysis scored TCR-TCR, TCR-HLA and TCR-CMV co-occurrence with hypergeometric tests, applying a repertoire-size bias correction to TCR pairs. A later analysis estimated false discovery rates by permuting HLA or CMV assignments 20 times. In a later analysis, co-occurring TCRs were grouped with DBSCAN, and TCRdist sequence similarity was added when clustering was performed within HLA-allele-positive subsets. Repertoires with fewer than 30,000 or more than 120,000 public chains, plus five repertoires with anomalous nucleotide sharing, were excluded from co-occurrence clustering. Imported from immuneACCESS, the table was reduced by TCRdb to in-frame sequences with V and J called. These copies leave out some clones; in studies compared against another copy, an unresolved V gene accounts for under half, and the cause of the remainder is not known. V and J calls plus clone size are reproduced from that table; the DNA served to infer D and trimming. This sample is represented by more than 85,000 clones; about 74% of them were singletons. Of the sample, approximately 4.3% is held by the ten largest clones.

Here V drops 1 base and J drops 0 bases, and the junction holds 0 bases not matched to any gene. The germline V gene sets CDR1 to MNHNS and CDR2 to SASEGT. The CDR3 goes from the cysteine to the phenylalanine over 15 residues. Kept here is only the CDR3 DNA, which spans 45 bases and is read in frame from base 1. To note about this clone: Its antigen has not been determined. Base qualities are not recorded, but no much larger clone differs from it by a single base.

In total, 666 healthy bone marrow donors made up the cohort. At the time of sampling, every cohort member was nominally healthy, though immune exposures that went unrecorded were likely present. The donor was CMV seropositive and belonged to the group of 250 to 300 seropositive cohort members. Every donor gave a peripheral blood sample, and the peripheral blood mononuclear cells from that sample were used for TCR beta sequencing. The Qiagen DNeasy Blood Extraction Kit was used to extract genomic DNA from the blood cell samples. The chain joins TRBV6-1 to TRBJ2-7, and 10 junction bases match TRBD2. The material sequenced was PBMCs. The clonotype comes from a woman between 18 and 29 years old in good health and CMV-seropositive. The DNA sequence is given as TGTGCCAGCAGTGAAGGGACTAGCGGCTCCTACGAGCAGTACTTC. It specifies CASSEGTSGSYEQYF.